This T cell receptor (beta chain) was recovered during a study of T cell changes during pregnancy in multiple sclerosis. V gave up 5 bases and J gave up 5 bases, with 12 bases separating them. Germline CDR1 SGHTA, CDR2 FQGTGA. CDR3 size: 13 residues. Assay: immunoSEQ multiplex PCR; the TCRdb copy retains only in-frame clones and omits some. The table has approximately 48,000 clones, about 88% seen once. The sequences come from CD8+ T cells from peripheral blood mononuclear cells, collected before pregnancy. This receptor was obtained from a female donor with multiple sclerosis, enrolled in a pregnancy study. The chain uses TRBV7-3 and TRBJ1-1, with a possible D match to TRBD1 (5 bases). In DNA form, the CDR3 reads TGTGCCAGCAGCCCCCCGGGGGAGACTGAAGCTTTCTTT. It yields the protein CASSPPGETEAFF.